This is a list of T cell receptor beta chains from one sample in a study of blood T cell repertoires in COVID-19. Sequencing was performed with immunoSEQ multiplex PCR; in TCRdb, only in-frame clones are kept and a portion is missing. This repertoire shows tens of thousands of clones, roughly 78% found once; its top ten account for less than 20%. Sequenced input: peripheral blood. The receptors were gathered from a woman of 80 years or more with acute or convalescent COVID-19. Both conserved end residues are part of each CDR3. The D gene is left open where the match is weak. A clone size is listed for some rows: how often the clone was seen (once, few, many), or a class if it is expanded.

J gene	D gene	V gene	clone size	CDR3 protein	CDR3 DNA
TRBJ1-4	TRBD1	TRBV27	.	CASSVGQGVEKLFF	TGTGCCAGCAGTGTGGGACAGGGGGTTGAAAAACTGTTTTTT
TRBJ2-1	TRBD1	TRBV29-1	.	CSVLGDSYNEQFF	TGCAGCGTTTTAGGGGACAGCTACAATGAGCAGTTCTTC
TRBJ2-5	TRBD1	TRBV5-1	.	CASMPTTLITGEYETQYF	TGCGCCAGCATGCCCACTACCTTAATCACAGGGGAATACGAGACCCAGTACTTC
TRBJ2-1	.	TRBV19	.	CASSIVGRGEYNEQFF	TGTGCCAGTAGTATAGTAGGGCGGGGAGAATACAATGAGCAGTTCTTC
TRBJ2-3	TRBD2	TRBV7-2	.	CASSLWAGGTTDTQYF	TGTGCCAGCAGCTTATGGGCGGGGGGAACCACAGATACGCAGTATTTT
TRBJ1-6	.	TRBV4-2	once	CASSQGGTQTPLHF	TGTGCCAGCAGCCAAGGAGGGACACAGACACCCCTCCACTTT
TRBJ1-2	TRBD1	TRBV6-5	.	CASWTGRGYTF	TGTGCCAGCTGGACAGGGAGAGGCTACACCTTC
TRBJ2-7	TRBD2	TRBV5-1	.	CASSLTSGNYEQYF	TGCGCCAGCAGCTTGACTAGCGGGAACTACGAGCAGTACTTC
TRBJ2-3	.	TRBV5-4	few	CASSRREISTDTQYF	TGTGCCAGCAGCCGCCGGGAAATTAGCACAGATACGCAGTATTTT
TRBJ2-2	TRBD2	TRBV7-2	.	CASSPRQGLAGNTGELFF	TGTGCCAGCAGCCCAAGGCAAGGACTAGCGGGAAACACCGGGGAGCTGTTTTTT
TRBJ2-7	.	TRBV3-1/TRBV3-2	.	CASSQASGVVYEQYF	TGTGCCAGCAGCCAAGCGTCGGGAGTCGTCTACGAGCAGTACTTC
TRBJ2-6	TRBD1	TRBV6-5	.	CAGRTGGSGANVLTF	TGTGCCGGAAGGACAGGGGGCTCTGGGGCCAACGTCCTGACTTTC
TRBJ2-7	TRBD2	TRBV10-3	few	CAISEGNPQTSGLGEQYF	TGTGCCATCAGTGAGGGCAACCCCCAGACTAGCGGGCTGGGTGAGCAGTACTTC
TRBJ1-5	TRBD1	TRBV19	.	CASRPPGQGASQPQHF	TGTGCCAGCCGACCACCGGGACAGGGGGCCAGCCAGCCCCAGCATTTT
TRBJ1-2	.	TRBV9	few	CASSSREEAHYGYTF	TGTGCCAGCAGCTCTCGGGAAGAGGCACACTATGGCTACACCTTC
TRBJ2-1	.	TRBV6-1	.	CASRASGDEQFF	TGTGCCAGCAGGGCGTCCGGGGATGAGCAGTTCTTC
TRBJ2-6	.	TRBV19	.	CASRLSGDSGANVLTF	TGTGCCAGTAGGTTAAGCGGCGACTCTGGGGCCAACGTCCTGACTTTC
TRBJ1-3	TRBD1	TRBV19	.	CASSGRTGPNTIYF	TGTGCCAGTAGTGGTCGGACAGGCCCGAACACCATATATTTT
TRBJ2-3	TRBD1	TRBV5-4	.	CASSLEGQGVSDTQYF	TGTGCCAGCAGCTTGGAAGGACAGGGGGTTTCAGATACGCAGTATTTT
TRBJ2-3	.	TRBV11-2	once	CASSLGRPRQYF	TGTGCCAGCAGCTTAGGACGGCCTAGGCAGTATTTT
TRBJ2-2	TRBD1	TRBV9	.	CASSKQGAHLITGELFF	TGTGCCAGCAGCAAACAGGGGGCGCACCTGATAACCGGGGAGCTGTTTTTT
TRBJ1-1	.	TRBV7-3	few	CASSLSSGGPEAFF	TGTGCCAGCAGCTTATCATCGGGGGGCCCCGAAGCTTTCTTT
TRBJ2-1	TRBD2	TRBV18	.	CASSPPAGGSYNEQFF	TGTGCCAGCTCACCACCGGCGGGGGGCTCCTACAATGAGCAGTTCTTC
TRBJ1-2	TRBD1	TRBV19	.	CASSVTRGDYGYTF	TGTGCCAGTAGTGTCACCAGGGGGGACTATGGCTACACCTTC
TRBJ1-5	.	TRBV7-2	.	CASSLVPHQNQPQHF	TGTGCCAGCAGCTTAGTTCCCCATCAGAATCAGCCCCAGCATTTT
TRBJ1-2	.	TRBV2	.	CASRLLTYYGYTF	TGTGCCAGCAGGCTGTTGACATACTATGGCTACACCTTC
TRBJ2-7	TRBD1	TRBV11-1	.	CASSRQGYEQYF	TGTGCCAGCAGCAGACAGGGTTACGAGCAGTACTTC
TRBJ2-1	TRBD2	TRBV5-4	.	CASSLGKRLAGNEQFF	TGTGCCAGCAGCTTGGGGAAGAGACTAGCGGGAAATGAGCAGTTCTTC
TRBJ1-4	TRBD1	TRBV27	.	CASSSGQGEKLFF	TGTGCCAGCAGTTCCGGACAGGGTGAAAAACTGTTTTTT
TRBJ2-3	TRBD2	TRBV5-4	.	CASSISGRATDTQYF	TGTGCCAGCAGCATTAGCGGGAGGGCCACAGATACGCAGTATTTT
TRBJ2-7	TRBD2	TRBV19	.	CASSIVGSGGFGYEQYF	TGTGCCAGTAGTATAGTTGGTAGCGGGGGCTTCGGGTACGAGCAGTACTTC
TRBJ1-2	TRBD1	TRBV11-2	.	CASSLPRTGDYGYTF	TGTGCCAGCAGCTTACCGAGGACAGGGGACTATGGCTACACCTTC
TRBJ1-6	.	TRBV3-1/TRBV3-2	.	CASSQPGYNSPLHF	TGTGCCAGCAGCCAACCCGGCTATAATTCACCCCTCCACTTT
TRBJ2-6	.	TRBV19	.	CASSPGESGANVLTF	TGTGCCAGTTCCCCGGGGGAATCTGGGGCCAACGTCCTGACTTTC
TRBJ2-7	.	TRBV5-1	.	CASVLDTHSYEQYF	TGCGCCAGCGTCCTGGACACCCATTCCTACGAGCAGTACTTC
TRBJ2-3	TRBD2	TRBV5-1	.	CASRVAGGTDTQYF	TGCGCCAGCAGAGTAGCGGGTGGCACAGATACGCAGTATTTT
TRBJ2-5	TRBD2	TRBV15	.	CATSRVSGGQETQYF	TGTGCCACCAGCAGAGTTAGCGGGGGACAAGAGACCCAGTACTTC
TRBJ2-3	.	TRBV3-1/TRBV3-2	.	CASSQRGTTDTQYF	TGTGCCAGCAGCCAAAGGGGGACAACAGATACGCAGTATTTT
TRBJ1-2	.	TRBV30	.	CAWSPTQNYGYTF	TGTGCCTGGAGTCCCACACAGAACTATGGCTACACCTTC
TRBJ1-1	.	TRBV4-1	.	CASSQLPYPGGGTEAFF	TGCGCCAGCAGCCAACTACCATACCCCGGGGGGGGAACTGAAGCTTTCTTT
TRBJ2-2	.	TRBV7-2	.	CASSLEHPPGTGELFF	TGTGCCAGCAGCTTAGAACACCCACCGGGGACCGGGGAGCTGTTTTTT
TRBJ2-7	.	TRBV3-1/TRBV3-2	few	CASSQEMRQYEQYF	TGTGCCAGCAGCCAAGAAATGAGGCAATACGAGCAGTACTTC
TRBJ1-2	.	TRBV3-1/TRBV3-2	.	CASQLGGGSKGYTF	TGTGCCAGCCAATTAGGGGGGGGAAGTAAGGGCTACACCTTC
TRBJ1-2	.	TRBV2	once	CASSGARERATYFYGYTF	TGTGCCAGCAGTGGAGCTCGGGAGCGAGCTACCTATTTTTATGGCTACACCTTC
TRBJ1-1	TRBD1	TRBV24-1	.	CATSDPMTGEAFF	TGTGCCACCAGTGATCCTATGACAGGGGAAGCTTTCTTT
TRBJ2-1	.	TRBV27	.	CASIGRQGLSYNEQFF	TGTGCCAGCATAGGTCGGCAGGGACTCTCCTACAATGAGCAGTTCTTC
TRBJ1-5	.	TRBV9	.	CASSVTEEQPQHF	TGTGCCAGCAGCGTTACGGAGGAGCAGCCCCAGCATTTT
TRBJ2-7	.	TRBV5-1	.	CASSLALAYSYEQYF	TGCGCCAGCAGCTTGGCCCTAGCGTACTCCTACGAGCAGTACTTC
TRBJ2-7	TRBD2	TRBV5-1	.	CASSFPDSREGLADYEQYF	TGCGCCAGCAGCTTTCCGGACAGCAGAGAGGGACTAGCGGACTACGAGCAGTACTTC
TRBJ2-5	TRBD1	TRBV6-5	.	CASSTLQGLETQYF	TGTGCCAGCAGTACCCTACAGGGGCTAGAGACCCAGTACTTC